This TCR beta chain is drawn from a study of blood T cells in healthy people across ages. In its sample, this clonotype was seen a few times. With a J-beta primer mix and a sample-barcoded 5' primer, a second PCR ran about 7 to 11 cycles. TCRdb itself ran the 5' RACE reads through MiXCR, one entry per CDR3 protein. The profile shows fewer than 600,000 distinct CDR3 sequences, 27% of them singletons. The germline V gene has CDR1 SGHDT and CDR2 YYEEEE. The CDR3 sequence is 14 residues long. These data also formed part of another study, on T cells of mothers and their children. From that report: Slightly higher overlap, not significant, was seen in related mother-child pairs than in unrelated pairs.

Sequenced material: blood. This sequence was found in a boy aged 2 to 9 in good health. The V and J genes are TRBV5-6 and TRBJ2-7, with 7 positions matching TRBD1. The end of the DNA is better explained by TRBJ2-5, so the J call may be wrong. As DNA, the CDR3 is TGTGCCAGCAGCTTCGGGGACAGCAAAGAGACCCAGTACTTC. Its protein is CASSFGDSKETQYF.